What follows are 24 T cell receptor beta chains derived from one specimen sequenced in a study of shared clonotypes between healthy human individuals. Assay used: immunoSEQ multiplex PCR; TCRdb lists only in-frame clones, some missing. The repertoire holds approximately 940,000 clones, more than 75% seen once, with about 1.5% in the top ten. Source material: memory CD4+ T cells sorted from blood. Documented subset: CD45RA-negative fraction. Every receptor here comes from a man aged 18 to 30 in good health.

The chain employs TRBV10-3 and TRBJ2-3, with TRBD2 matching over 10 bases. V was clipped by 10 bases and J by 4 bases; unmatched bases: 2. The germline CDR1 and CDR2 sequences are ENHRY and SYGVKD. The CDR3 loop spans 12 amino acids. The CDR3 bases are TGTGCCACCGGGACTAGCGCAGATACGCAGTATTTT. This gives the protein CATGTSADTQYF.

This chain joins TRBV2 and TRBJ1-4; TRBD1 matches at 8 bases. Germline V gene sequence: CDR1 SNHLY, CDR2 FYNNEI. The CDR3 covers 13 residues. V trimming: 4 bases; J trimming: 5 bases; junction bases outside the gene matches: 0. The CDR3 sequence: CASSGTGNEKLFF. Here the CDR3 DNA reads TGTGCCAGCAGTGGGACAGGGAATGAAAAACTGTTTTTT.

The chain recombines TRBV5-1 with TRBJ1-1, with D perhaps matching TRBD1 (6 bases). Germline CDR1 is SGHRS and CDR2 is YFSETQ. V lost 4 bases, J lost 0 bases, and 13 bases lay in between. The CDR3 contains 15 residues. CDR3 residues: CASSPQGKVNTEAFF. As DNA, the CDR3 is TGCGCCAGCAGCCCTCAGGGGAAGGTGAACACTGAAGCTTTCTTT.

V gene TRBV9 combines with J gene TRBJ2-7, with D hard to call. The CDR3 sequence is 14 residues long. The germline gives CDR1 SGDLS, CDR2 YYNGEE. V was pared by 2 bases and J by 5 bases, with 14 bases between. As DNA, the CDR3 is TGTGCCAGCAGCGTGGGTGCCCTCGGCCACGAGCAGTACTTC. This gives the protein CASSVGALGHEQYF.

CDR3 in amino acids: CASAYTGDPEAFF. DNA of the CDR3: TGTGCCAGCGCTTATACAGGGGATCCTGAAGCTTTCTTT. The genes are TRBV7-3 and TRBJ1-1; 7 bases agree with TRBD1. From germline, CDR1 is SGHTA and CDR2 FQGTGA. This CDR3 is 13 amino acids long. The trim removed 8 bases at V and 6 bases at J, leaving 9 bases unmatched.

With respect to this clone: Other DNA variants within this sample encode the same CDR3. The V and J genes are TRBV18 and TRBJ2-3; D gene uncertain. The CDR3 is made up of 14 amino acids. Germline lookup yields CDR1 KGHSH and CDR2 LQKENI. V was pared by 1 base and J by 1 base, with 6 bases between. Here the CDR3 DNA reads TGTGCCAGCTCACCACTAGCCGGCACAGATACGCAGTATTTT. Translation: CASSPLAGTDTQYF.

The CDR3 here is CASTGQTYGYTF. The DNA of the CDR3 is TGTGCCAGTACGGGGCAGACCTATGGCTACACCTTC. The J gene is TRBJ1-2, the V gene TRBV28; D is perhaps TRBD1 (5 bases). Per the germline V gene, CDR1 is MDHEN and CDR2 is SYDVKM. The CDR3 runs 12 residues. Trimming left V 9 bases short and J 4 bases short, with 12 bases between.

The table lists this clone with a few counts. The J gene is TRBJ2-7, the V gene TRBV7-2, with D perhaps TRBD1 or TRBD2 (5 bases each). The CDR3 contains 15 residues. V dropped 5 bases and J dropped 2 bases, with 16 bases sitting between them. Germline V lookup: CDR1 SGHTA, CDR2 FQGNSA. The CDR3 sequence is CASSTHRDGPYEQYF. In DNA form, the CDR3 reads TGTGCCAGCAGCACCCACCGGGACGGACCCTACGAGCAGTACTTC. The variable domain in full, with the rest retrieved from reference TRBV7-2 and TRBJ2-7, is GAGVSQSPSNKVTEKGKDVELRCDPISGHTALYWYRQSLGQGLEFLIYFQGNSAPDKSGLPSDRFSAERTGGSVSTLTIQRTQQEDSAVYLCASSTHRDGPYEQYFGPGTRLTVT.

This chain joins TRBV5-1 and TRBJ2-5, with 10 bases aligning to TRBD1. CDR3 size: 16 residues. Germline CDR1 and CDR2: SGHRS and YFSETQ. V was pared by 0 bases and J by 4 bases, with 6 bases of the junction left unmatched. The CDR3 protein is CASSLGQGAGGETQYF. DNA of the CDR3: TGCGCCAGCAGCTTGGGACAGGGGGCCGGCGGAGAGACCCAGTACTTC.

This clone appeared a single time. The V call is TRBV2, the J call TRBJ1-2, with 7 nucleotides matching TRBD1. Germline V gene sequence: CDR1 SNHLY, CDR2 FYNNEI. This CDR3 spans 13 amino acids. J was trimmed by 5 bases and V by 4 bases; bases with no gene match: 4. For the CDR3, the DNA is TGTGCCAGCAGTGCCATGGGACAGTATGGCTACACCTTC. Amino acid sequence: CASSAMGQYGYTF.

This chain connects TRBV2 to TRBJ2-2, with 9 bases matching TRBD1. This CDR3 spans 21 amino acids. Unmatched junction bases numbered 27, after V lost 4 bases and J lost 9 bases. Germline CDR1 SNHLY, CDR2 FYNNEI. The CDR3 DNA is TGTGCCAGCAGTGGCCCTACGAGGGTTGGACAGGGGCGAGAAGGTTTTCGGGAGCTGTTTTTT. Amino acids: CASSGPTRVGQGREGFRELFF.

V gene TRBV4-3 combines with J gene TRBJ2-7; 8 nucleotides line up with TRBD1. Unmatched junction bases numbered 6, after V lost 3 bases and J lost 2 bases. This CDR3 is 15 amino acids long. CDR1 is LGHNA and CDR2 is YSLEER in the germline V gene. The CDR3 loop is CASSQGWTGPYEQYF. The DNA of the CDR3 is TGCGCCAGCAGCCAGGGGTGGACAGGGCCCTACGAGCAGTACTTC.

The chain uses TRBV7-2 and TRBJ2-2; no clear D gene. The CDR3 spans 15 residues. The V end was cut by 3 bases, the J end by 1 base, with 9 bases between. Per germline, CDR1 SGHTA and CDR2 FQGNSA. CDR3 region: CASSFRTRNTGELFF. The CDR3 region has the DNA TGTGCCAGCAGCTTCAGGACCCGGAACACCGGGGAGCTGTTTTTT.

This clone appeared many times. Other DNA sequences from this sample encode an identical CDR3 as well. The chain employs TRBV18 and TRBJ2-2; no clear D. Germline CDR1 reads KGHSH; CDR2 reads LQKENI. There are 13 residues in the CDR3. V shed 3 bases and J shed 5 bases, with 7 bases lying between them. This CDR3 reads CASSPQTTGELFF. The CDR3 nucleotides read TGTGCCAGCTCACCCCAAACGACCGGGGAGCTGTTTTTT.

This clone turned up a few times. The chain couples TRBV2 to TRBJ2-1, with D tentatively TRBD2 (5 bases). The CDR3 runs to 13 residues. V dropped 0 bases and J dropped 9 bases, with 9 bases sitting between them. Germline loops: CDR1 SNHLY, CDR2 FYNNEI. CDR3 bases: TGTGCCAGCAGTGAAGCGCGGGCGCGTGAGCAGTTCTTC. It is translated as CASSEARAREQFF.

This chain uses TRBV30 with TRBJ1-6, with D possibly being TRBD1 (6 bases). The V end lost 3 bases, the J end lost 5 bases, and 14 bases lay between the germline ends. The CDR3 length is 15 residues. From germline, CDR1 is GTSNPN and CDR2 SVGIG (reference sequence). CDR3 coding DNA: TGTGCCTGGAGGGGTGCCAGGGGAAATAATTCACCCCTCCACTTT. It translates to CAWRGARGNNSPLHF.

The CDR3 nucleotides are TGTGCCAGCAGGAAAAGGACTGACTCTGCCTACGAGCAGTACTTC. Amino acid sequence: CASRKRTDSAYEQYF. The chain employs TRBV28 and TRBJ2-7; the D gene is possibly TRBD2 (5 bases). V was trimmed by 6 bases and J by 2 bases, leaving 17 bases between them. Germline V gene sequence: CDR1 MDHEN, CDR2 SYDVKM. CDR3 size: 15 residues.

This clone appeared once. The J gene is TRBJ1-6, the V gene TRBV7-2; D gene ambiguous. The CDR3 loop spans 13 amino acids. V lost 2 bases, J lost 10 bases, and 9 bases lay in between. Germline assignment: CDR1 SGHTA and CDR2 FQGNSA. The CDR3 loop reads CASSLINLSPLHF. DNA of the CDR3: TGTGCCAGCAGCTTAATTAACCTATCACCCCTCCACTTT.

The V gene is TRBV18, the J gene TRBJ2-7; D gene ambiguous. Per germline, CDR1 KGHSH and CDR2 LQKENI. V lost 4 bases and J 1 base, leaving 5 bases between the germline ends. The CDR3 is made up of 12 amino acids. The CDR3 is CASSQGSYEQYF. The CDR3 DNA sequence: TGTGCCAGCTCACAGGGTTCCTACGAGCAGTACTTC. Filled out from reference TRBV18 and TRBJ2-7, the complete variable domain reads NAGVMQNPRHLVRRRGQEARLRCSPMKGHSHVYWYRQLPEEGLKFMVYLQKENIIDESGMPKERFSAEFPKEGPSILRIQQVVRGDSAAYFCASSQGSYEQYFGPGTRLTVT.

For this clone: Different DNA sequences within this sample yield the same CDR3. The chain's CDR3 is CASSRSSGGADTGELFF. CDR3 sequence (DNA): TGCGCCAGCAGCCGATCCTCCGGGGGGGCGGACACCGGGGAGCTGTTTTTT. The chain is built from TRBV4-1 and TRBJ2-2; 8 positions agree with TRBD2. With V trimmed by 4 bases and J by 3 bases, 10 bases remained unmatched. The CDR3 spans 17 residues. The germline V gene has CDR1 MGHRA and CDR2 YSYEKL.

V usage is TRBV29-1 and J usage is TRBJ1-5; D gene uncertain. Trimming shortened V by 5 bases and J by 0 bases, and 8 bases separated the two germline ends. In germline, CDR1 is SQVTM, CDR2 ANQGSEA. There are 13 residues in the CDR3. DNA for the CDR3: TGCAGCGTTTCCGGAACTAGCAATCAGCCCCAGCATTTT. It is translated as CSVSGTSNQPQHF.

This clone was seen many times. One junction end does not reproduce the germline sequence, and a read error may be involved. This chain uses TRBV7-7 with TRBJ1-5, with 8 bases aligning to TRBD1. CDR3 length: 19 amino acids. The germline CDR1 and CDR2 sequences are SSHAT and FNYEAQ (reference sequence). DNA of the CDR3: TGTGCTAGCAGCGAACCGACAGGGGCCAATCCTACTAGCAATCAGCCCCAGCATTTT. It codes for CASSEPTGANPTSNQPQHF. The whole variable domain, filled in from reference TRBV7-7 and TRBJ1-5, reads GAGVSQSPRYKVTKRGQDVTLRCDPISSHATLYWYQQALGQGPEFLTYFNYEAQPDKSGLPSDRFSAERPEGSISTLTIQRTEQRDSAMYRCASSEPTGANPTSNQPQHFGDGTRLSIL.

In its sample, this clone was seen many times. V gene TRBV6-1 combines with J gene TRBJ2-1; the D gene is possibly TRBD1 (5 bases). Germline CDR1 and CDR2: MNHNS and SASEGT. The CDR3 length is 13 residues. Trimming cost V 7 bases and J 2 bases, with 9 bases left between them. In nucleotides, the CDR3 is TGTGCCAGCACAAGGGGTACCTACAATGAGCAGTTCTTC. It encodes CASTRGTYNEQFF.

As for this clone: This may come from a read error, since a much larger clone is one base off. The same CDR3 can be traced to other DNA sequences in this sample. The chain couples TRBV30 to TRBJ1-5, with D hard to call. Germline V CDR1 and CDR2: GTSNPN, SVGIG (reference sequence). V gave up 1 base and J gave up 2 bases, with 6 bases separating them. The CDR3 has 13 amino acids. The CDR3 nucleotides read TGTGCCTGGAGTGGGACGGGCAATCAGCCCCAGCATTTT. This translates into CAWSGTGNQPQHF.